What follows are 30 T cell receptor beta chains derived from one specimen sequenced in a study of T cell responses to AZD1222 COVID-19 vaccine. Clones were read by immunoSEQ multiplex PCR, and TCRdb kept only the in-frame ones, dropping some. The sample shows around 170,000 clones, 80% to 95% of them seen only once. The sequenced sample was peripheral blood, obtained 28 days after the second AZD1222 dose. The receptors come from an adult who received the AZD1222 COVID-19 vaccine.

This chain uses TRBV4-1 with TRBJ1-4; no reliable D call. The CDR3 extends over 15 amino acids. Per germline, CDR1 MGHRA and CDR2 YSYEKL. V lost 4 bases to trimming and J lost 4 bases, with 13 bases between them. For the CDR3, the DNA is TGCGCCAGCAGCCTCATGCGGAACTTTAATGAAAAACTGTTTTTT. This encodes CASSLMRNFNEKLFF.

This chain's CDR3 is CASSFRNSPLHF. The CDR3 bases are TGTGCCAGCAGTTTTAGGAATTCACCCCTCCACTTT. V and J are TRBV12-3 or TRBV12-4 and TRBJ1-6; the D is unclear. The V end lost 3 bases, the J end lost 7 bases, and 4 bases lay between the germline ends. The CDR3 has 12 amino acids.

This clone appeared a single time. This sequence joins TRBV28 and TRBJ2-7, with D unresolved. In germline, CDR1 is MDHEN, CDR2 SYDVKM. V lost 5 bases, J lost 5 bases, and 16 bases lay in between. The CDR3 spans 14 residues. The CDR3 protein is CASSMVRWVHEQYF. CDR3 in DNA: TGTGCCAGCAGTATGGTCCGGTGGGTTCACGAGCAGTACTTC.

The chain recombines TRBV6-5 with TRBJ2-7; unclear D gene. The germline gives CDR1 MNHEY, CDR2 SVGAGI. V was pared by 3 bases and J by 1 base, with 13 bases between. The length of the CDR3 is 15 residues. The CDR3 sequence: CASSYSDDLSYEQYF. The DNA of the CDR3 is TGTGCCAGCAGTTATTCGGACGATCTATCCTACGAGCAGTACTTC.

This rearrangement joins TRBV4-3 to TRBJ2-6; D could derive from TRBD1 or TRBD2 (5 bases each). Trimming stripped 0 bases from V and 1 base from J, with 16 bases between. Germline V lookup: CDR1 LGHNA, CDR2 YSLEER. CDR3 size: 19 residues. CDR3 in DNA: TGCGCCAGCAGCCAAGATCTCACAGGTGGGGGATCTGGGGCCAACGTCCTGACTTTC. This codes for CASSQDLTGGGSGANVLTF.

Comments on this clone: Other DNA sequences in this specimen translate into the identical CDR3. The chain couples TRBV27 to TRBJ1-2, with D possibly TRBD1 on 5 matching bases. CDR1 and CDR2 from the germline V gene are MNHEY and SMNVEV (reference sequence). The CDR3 contains 13 residues. The V gene lost 0 bases and the J gene lost 7 bases, with 9 bases spanning the gap. The CDR3 loop reads CASSLSGTGGYTF. The DNA for the CDR3 is TGTGCCAGCAGTTTATCCGGGACCGGTGGCTACACCTTC.

This rearrangement joins TRBV4-3 to TRBJ2-2; the match to TRBD2 covers 13 bases. V lost 0 bases, J lost 1 base, and 8 bases stayed unmatched. Germline CDR1 LGHNA, CDR2 YSLEER. The CDR3 has 20 amino acids. The CDR3 DNA reads as TGCGCCAGCAGCCAAGATCGACTAGCGGGGGGTACACTGAACACCGGGGAGCTGTTTTTT. The encoded protein is CASSQDRLAGGTLNTGELFF.

This sequence joins TRBV19 and TRBJ1-2, with a weak D call TRBD1 (6 bases). Looked up from germline, CDR1 is LNHDA and CDR2 is SQIVND (reference sequence). This CDR3 is built from 12 residues. Trimming cost V 6 bases and J 6 bases, with 11 bases left between them. CDR3 sequence: CASSAQGNGYTF. The CDR3, as DNA: TGTGCCAGTAGCGCGCAGGGGAATGGCTACACCTTC. The full variable domain, with the rest looked up from reference TRBV19 and TRBJ1-2, is DGGITQSPKYLFRKEGQNVTLSCEQNLNHDAMYWYRQDPGQGLRLIYYSQIVNDFQKGDIAEGYSVSREKKESFPLTVTSAQKNPTAFYLCASSAQGNGYTFGSGTRLTVV.

CDR3 residues: CASSYGRDSFNEKLFF. DNA for the CDR3: TGTGCCAGCAGTTACGGTCGGGACAGTTTTAATGAAAAACTGTTTTTT. This chain links TRBV6-5 with TRBJ1-4; 7 bases fit TRBD1. This CDR3 spans 16 amino acids. In germline, CDR1 is MNHEY, CDR2 SVGAGI. J was trimmed by 4 bases and V by 2 bases; bases with no gene match: 7.

CDR3 bases: TGTGCCAGCAGGCTAGGACCGAACACTGAAGCTTTCTTT. It encodes CASRLGPNTEAFF. This chain joins TRBV5-4 and TRBJ1-1, with D hard to call. This CDR3 has 13 amino acids. CDR1 and CDR2 (germline): SGHNT, YYREEE (reference sequence). The V end was cut by 5 bases, the J end by 1 base, with 9 bases between.

V and J are TRBV24-1 and TRBJ2-7, with D possibly matching TRBD1 (6 bases). Germline CDR1 and CDR2: KGHDR and SFDVKD. The CDR3 length is 15 residues. Between the trimmed V and J ends, which lost 4 bases and 2 bases, there was a span of 14 bases. The DNA for the CDR3 is TGTGCCACCAGTGACTCGAGGGGGACCGCCTACGAGCAGTACTTC. Translating it yields CATSDSRGTAYEQYF.

The chain combines TRBV3-1 (or the pseudogene TRBV3-2) with TRBJ2-3; 7 positions match TRBD2. Germline lookup yields CDR1 LGHDT and CDR2 YNNKEL (reference sequence). This CDR3 spans 16 amino acids. J was trimmed by 2 bases and V by 4 bases; bases with no gene match: 9. The CDR3 DNA follows: TGTGCCAGCAGCCGGCCTAGCGGCCCCTTCACAGATACGCAGTATTTT. It specifies CASSRPSGPFTDTQYF.

The J gene is TRBJ2-2, the V gene TRBV6-4, with TRBD1 matching over 7 bases. CDR1 is MRHNA and CDR2 is SNTAGT in the germline V gene. The CDR3 has 13 residues. Trimming removed 10 bases from V and 5 bases from J; junction bases left unmatched: 7. The CDR3 DNA reads TGTGCCACCTCGACAGGGTTTACCGGGGAGCTGTTTTTT. This sequence encodes CATSTGFTGELFF.

The chain carries TRBV30 and TRBJ2-1; TRBD2 agrees at 7 bases. The length of the CDR3 is 14 residues. Germline CDR1 is GTSNPN and CDR2 is SVGIG (reference sequence). V trimming: 1 base; J trimming: 2 bases; junction bases outside the gene matches: 2. The CDR3 DNA reads as TGTGCCTGGAGTGAGACTAGCCCCTACAATGAGCAGTTCTTC. Protein: CAWSETSPYNEQFF.

The V and J genes are TRBV18 and TRBJ2-1, with 9 bases matching TRBD1. V dropped 5 bases and J dropped 7; count of bases not matched to a gene: 6. There are 14 residues in the CDR3. CDR1 is KGHSH and CDR2 is LQKENI in the germline V gene. In DNA form, the CDR3 reads TGTGCCAGCTCAGACCGGGACAGGGTAAATGAGCAGTTCTTC. Translating gives CASSDRDRVNEQFF. The whole variable domain, filled in from reference TRBV18 and TRBJ2-1, reads NAGVMQNPRHLVRRRGQEARLRCSPMKGHSHVYWYRQLPEEGLKFMVYLQKENIIDESGMPKERFSAEFPKEGPSILRIQQVVRGDSAAYFCASSDRDRVNEQFFGPGTRLTVL.

This clone was detected only once. This sequence joins TRBV4-3 and TRBJ1-2; 7 nucleotides agree with TRBD1. Germline assignment: CDR1 LGHNA and CDR2 YSLEER. The CDR3 is made up of 16 amino acids. V dropped 4 bases and J dropped 4; count of bases not matched to a gene: 12. The CDR3 region is CASSPRVTGSGYGYTF. CDR3 DNA: TGCGCCAGCAGCCCCCGGGTGACAGGGTCGGGCTATGGCTACACCTTC.

This clone was counted a single time. This chain uses TRBV5-5 with TRBJ2-4, with a tentative D call TRBD1 (5 bases). This CDR3 region has 14 residues. Between the trimmed V and J ends, which lost 2 bases and 2 bases, there was a span of 8 bases. Germline CDR1 reads SGHKS; CDR2 reads YYEKEE (reference sequence). The CDR3 DNA follows: TGTGCCAGCAGCTTCTGGGGCTCCAAAAACATTCAGTACTTC. It is translated as CASSFWGSKNIQYF.

The chain is built from TRBV19 and TRBJ2-7; 8 bases line up with TRBD2. This CDR3 is 17 amino acids long. V was pared by 5 bases and J by 1 base, with 13 bases of the junction left unmatched. Germline CDR1 is LNHDA and CDR2 is SQIVND (reference sequence). CDR3 bases: TGTGCCAGTAGTCACACCCCCCTAGCGGGTAATTCCTACGAGCAGTACTTC. Translated: CASSHTPLAGNSYEQYF.

This clone was detected only once. The genes are TRBV27 and TRBJ2-1; 7 bases map to TRBD2. The CDR3 loop spans 17 amino acids. V trimming: 5 bases; J trimming: 7 bases; junction bases outside the gene matches: 17. CDR1 MNHEY and CDR2 SMNVEV come from the germline V gene (reference sequence). CDR3 in amino acids: CASSGLGLAATGNEQFF. In DNA, the CDR3 is TGTGCCAGCAGTGGTCTCGGTCTAGCGGCTACGGGGAATGAGCAGTTCTTC.

The CDR3 reads CASRPTDSAYEQYF. Written as DNA, the CDR3 is TGTGCCAGCAGACCGACCGACAGTGCCTACGAGCAGTACTTC. This sequence joins TRBV2 and TRBJ2-7, with D tentatively TRBD1 (5 bases). CDR3 length: 14 amino acids. Trimming took 6 bases from V and 2 from J, leaving 14 bases between them. The V gene's germline CDR1 is SNHLY and CDR2 FYNNEI.

The chain couples TRBV7-3 to TRBJ2-3; the D gene is possibly TRBD1 (6 bases). The CDR3 has 13 amino acids. V lost 4 bases and J lost 2, with 7 bases in between. Germline V lookup: CDR1 SGHTA, CDR2 FQGTGA. The CDR3 sequence: CASSWTDTDTQYF. In nucleotides, the CDR3 is TGTGCCAGCAGCTGGACAGACACAGATACGCAGTATTTT.

This chain joins TRBV19 and TRBJ1-5, with D perhaps matching TRBD1 (6 bases). The V end was cut by 3 bases, the J end by 0 bases, with 15 bases between. The CDR3 totals 17 residues. Germline CDR1 LNHDA, CDR2 SQIVND (reference sequence). Here the CDR3 reads CASSIGGRTDSNQPQHF. The CDR3 coding sequence is TGTGCCAGTAGTATTGGTGGGAGGACAGATAGCAATCAGCCCCAGCATTTT.

This chain uses TRBV15 with TRBJ1-3; D ambiguous. There are 16 residues in the CDR3. V lost 0 bases and J lost 0, with 9 bases in between. Germline assignment: CDR1 LNHNV and CDR2 YYDKDF (reference sequence). CDR3 sequence: CATSRDGGLSGNTIYF. In DNA form, the CDR3 reads TGTGCCACCAGCAGAGATGGAGGTCTCTCTGGAAACACCATATATTTT.

Only one count was recorded for this clone. The chain recombines TRBV28 with TRBJ1-5, with a weak D call TRBD1 (5 bases). Germline V gives CDR1 MDHEN, CDR2 SYDVKM. The CDR3 has 16 amino acids. With 8 bases removed from V and 0 bases from J, the gap between germline ends came to 17 bases. In DNA form, the CDR3 reads TGTGCCAGCCGTGAGTACAGGCTTTATAGCAATCAGCCCCAGCATTTT. It specifies CASREYRLYSNQPQHF.

This chain joins TRBV11-1 and TRBJ2-7; maybe TRBD2 (6 bases). Germline V lookup: CDR1 SGHAT, CDR2 FQDESV (reference sequence). With 3 bases removed from V and 3 bases from J, the gap between germline ends came to 12 bases. The CDR3 loop spans 14 amino acids. This chain's CDR3 is CASSLGGDGYEQYF. The CDR3 region has the DNA TGTGCCAGCAGCTTGGGGGGAGATGGCTACGAGCAGTACTTC.

V gene TRBV3-1 (or the pseudogene TRBV3-2) combines with J gene TRBJ1-2; D perhaps matches TRBD1 (5 bases). There are 14 residues in the CDR3. The germline gives CDR1 LGHDT, CDR2 YNNKEL (reference sequence). Trimming took off 7 bases at V and 4 bases at J, with 16 bases between the two ends. This chain's CDR3 is CASTEGEGPYGYTF. The CDR3 nucleotides read TGTGCCAGCACCGAAGGGGAGGGCCCCTATGGCTACACCTTC.

The chain uses TRBV3-1 (or the pseudogene TRBV3-2) and TRBJ2-6, with TRBD1 matching 11 bases. This CDR3 comprises 16 residues. Looked up from germline, CDR1 is LGHDT and CDR2 is YNNKEL (reference sequence). V shed 4 bases, J shed 2 bases, and the junction held 1 base outside the gene matches. CDR3 nucleotides: TGTGCCAGCAGCCCGGGACAGGGGGCTGGGGCCAACGTCCTGACTTTC. Translated, it gives CASSPGQGAGANVLTF.

V gene TRBV30 combines with J gene TRBJ2-7; TRBD2 might be the D (5 bases). The CDR3 spans 13 residues. From germline, CDR1 is GTSNPN and CDR2 SVGIG (reference sequence). Trimming took 3 bases from V and 3 from J, leaving 12 bases between them. The CDR3 DNA follows: TGTGCCTGGAGCAAGAAACTAGTCTACGAGCAGTACTTC. It codes for CAWSKKLVYEQYF.

This clone was counted a single time. This sequence joins TRBV11-2 and TRBJ2-3; no reliable D call. Trimming shortened V by 7 bases and J by 0 bases, and 14 bases separated the two germline ends. From germline, CDR1 is SGHAT and CDR2 FQNNGV. The CDR3 is 15 amino acids. The CDR3 DNA sequence: TGTGCCAGCACCCCTTGGGCGGTTAGCACAGATACGCAGTATTTT. Translation: CASTPWAVSTDTQYF.

This chain links TRBV28 with TRBJ2-7; no clear D. V dropped 3 bases and J dropped 7 bases, with 10 bases sitting between them. The CDR3 loop spans 12 amino acids. Germline lookup yields CDR1 MDHEN and CDR2 SYDVKM. Written as DNA, the CDR3 is TGTGCCAGCAGTTTTTCCCCCCGTGAGCAGTACTTC. As protein: CASSFSPREQYF.